This T cell receptor beta chain was sequenced for a study of human T cells and chemical hapten exposure. Overall study: Throughout a study of approximately 24 weeks, patients underwent weekly scalp administration of diphenylcyclopropenone doses.

A few counts support this clonotype. In the study's own analysis: There were a median of around 96,000 TCRs per sample, with a range from about 20,000 to 700,000. TCRdb analysed the RACE reads with MiXCR anew, one entry per CDR3 protein. The V and J calls were determined by TCRdb, not by the authors. The sample lists some 190,000 distinct CDR3 sequences, about a fifth seen once, with over 6.5% in the top ten. Time point indicated: patch test 1, 2 weeks after DPC sensitization. Treatment reported: therapeutic diphenylcyclopropenone sensitization with weekly scalp DPC. Patients had alopecia, were aged 18 to 70, and were not pregnant. This clonotype originated in a woman aged 45-60 years with alopecia areata. Some clones in this sample may be carry-over from other donors' samples. Material: whole blood, obtained in connection with sensitization to the hapten diphenylcyclopropenone (DPC).

The CDR3 DNA reads TGCGCCAGCAGCCCAATAAGCTCTGGGGCCAACGTCCTGACTTTC. Amino acid sequence: CASSPISSGANVLTF. The V and J genes are TRBV5-1 and TRBJ2-6; D unclear. CDR3 length: 15 residues. Germline V gene sequence: CDR1 SGHRS, CDR2 YFSETQ. Trimming stripped 4 bases from V and 0 bases from J, with 8 bases between.